Detailed here is one T cell receptor (beta chain). Its matching antigen is unknown. Using immunoSEQ multiplex PCR, the repertoire was profiled, and TCRdb retains in-frame clones only, with some absent. The sample has tens of thousands of clones, about four fifths seen once; the top ten hold around 4.5%. These data come from a study of PD-L1 blockade in urothelial cancer. Study information: Reported median T cell count for blood samples was 140,000 to 150,000.

Study-wide results and caveats: Tumor-associated clones in blood expanded more at 3 weeks in durable-benefit patients.

Germline CDR1 SEHNR, CDR2 FQNEAQ (reference sequence). The CDR3 is 14 residues long. Germline trimming cut 5 bases from V and 3 bases from J; bases unmatched to any gene: 6. Sample: PBMCs, taken around atezolizumab (anti-PD-L1) treatment. The receptor was derived from a man aged 65 to 79 with urothelial cancer. The chain combines TRBV7-9 with TRBJ2-5, with 7 bases lining up with TRBD2. CDR3 sequence: CASSPGTTKETQYF. In DNA form, the CDR3 reads TGTGCCAGCAGCCCAGGGACTACCAAAGAGACCCAGTACTTC.